The present T cell receptor beta chain was sequenced within a study of T-cell memory formation after mild COVID-19. Looking at the study overall: TCR clusters were mostly donor specific.

This clonotype was recorded many times. The antigen remains unidentified. The germline V gene has CDR1 SGHVS and CDR2 FQNEAQ. The V end lost 5 bases, the J end lost 8 bases, and 13 bases lay between the germline ends. This CDR3 region has 14 residues. Study-level findings and limits: Clones contracting over day 15 to 85 were CD4/CD8 balanced, with later expanders leaning CD4+. The authors did not confirm SARS-CoV-2 specificity of second-wave clones peaking day 37. Memory sampled before infection contained some responding clones, suggesting cross-reactive memory joined.

One entry per CDR3 protein results from TCRdb running MiXCR on the 5' RACE reads. Of around 130,000 distinct CDR3 sequences in the sample, roughly 6% were seen once. This TCR derives from an adult woman who had mild COVID-19 (a few samples of this study predate the infection). Cell type and time point are not known. The V call is TRBV7-8, the J call TRBJ1-6, with D tentatively TRBD1 (6 bases). Sequenced input: PBMCs or a T cell subset sorted from them (not recorded which). Written as DNA, the CDR3 is TGTGCCAGCAGCCCCAGGGGTGGGGATTCACCCCTCCACTTT. This gives the protein CASSPRGGDSPLHF.